A selection of T cell receptor beta chains follows, all from one sample in a study of cytomegalovirus exposure and HLA in healthy donors. Clones were sequenced by immunoSEQ multiplex PCR, and TCRdb holds only the in-frame ones, with some missing. Of under 70,000 clones in the sample, 65% to 70% are singletons; the top ten hold 2% to 2.5%. The specimen sequenced was PBMCs. All receptors come from a woman aged 25 to 39 in good health and CMV-seronegative. Each CDR3 is given with its conserved first and last residue. The order of the fields is CDR3 length, V gene, clone size, D gene, J gene, CDR3 protein, CDR3 DNA. D genes are given only for firm matches. Where a row states a size, it is once, few, many or the class of an expanded clone; other rows omit it.

>16|TRBV5-6|-|TRBD1|TRBJ1-3
CASSLQDRPAGNTIYF
TGTGCCAGCAGCTTGCAGGACAGGCCAGCTGGAAACACCATATATTTT
>13|TRBV2|medium-sized|TRBD1|TRBJ1-2
CASRDRGNYGYTF
TGTGCCAGCAGGGACAGGGGAAACTATGGCTACACCTTC
>15|TRBV6-5|-|TRBD1|TRBJ2-7
CASSPDRGPPYEQYF
TGTGCCAGCAGTCCCGACAGGGGGCCCCCCTACGAGCAGTACTTC
>13|TRBV7-9|-|-|TRBJ2-3
CASSFGGTDTQYF
TGTGCCAGCAGCTTCGGGGGCACAGATACGCAGTATTTT
>19|TRBV21-1|-|-|TRBJ2-3
CASSIQRGLAFHMADTQYF
TGTGCCAGCAGCATACAAAGGGGACTAGCTTTCCACATGGCAGATACGCAGTATTTT
>15|TRBV10-3|-|-|TRBJ2-7
CAISVLASLGSEQYF
TGTGCCATCAGCGTCCTCGCCTCACTAGGAAGCGAGCAGTACTTC
>14|TRBV7-2|-|TRBD1|TRBJ1-2
CASSPDRGGYGYTF
TGTGCCAGCAGCCCGGACAGGGGTGGCTATGGCTACACCTTC
>14|TRBV9|-|-|TRBJ2-2
CASSTKGFTGELFF
TGTGCCAGCAGCACAAAGGGGTTTACCGGGGAGCTGTTTTTT
>15|TRBV7-2|-|-|TRBJ2-7
CASSSQAGGGHEQYF
TGTGCCAGCAGTAGTCAAGCGGGCGGGGGCCACGAGCAGTACTTC
>11|TRBV6-1|-|-|TRBJ1-1
CASWQNTEAFF
TGTGCCAGCTGGCAGAACACTGAAGCTTTCTTT
>15|TRBV11-2|-|-|TRBJ1-6
CASSLAGGGDSPLHF
TGTGCCAGCAGCTTAGCGGGGGGAGGTGATTCACCCCTCCACTTT
>13|TRBV27|-|-|TRBJ1-6
CASSPQGKSPLHF
TGTGCCAGCAGCCCTCAGGGTAAATCACCCCTCCACTTT
>14|TRBV2|-|TRBD1|TRBJ2-3
CASAGQGYTDTQYF
TGTGCCAGCGCGGGACAGGGCTACACAGATACGCAGTATTTT
>15|TRBV7-2|-|TRBD2|TRBJ2-3
CASSRFLAATDTQYF
TGTGCCAGCAGCCGATTCCTAGCGGCCACAGATACGCAGTATTTT
>15|TRBV6-6|once|-|TRBJ2-7
CASSKPGTIFGEQYF
TGTGCCAGCAGTAAGCCCGGGACAATCTTTGGCGAGCAGTACTTC
>15|TRBV19|-|-|TRBJ1-2
CASSIGMDSNYGYTF
TGTGCCAGTAGTATAGGTATGGACAGCAACTATGGCTACACCTTC
>15|TRBV6-5|-|TRBD1|TRBJ1-5
CASSQTGGRNQPQHF
TGTGCCAGCAGTCAGACAGGGGGACGCAATCAGCCCCAGCATTTT
>15|TRBV1|-|-|TRBJ2-1
CTSSQGTRSYNEQFF
TGCACCAGCAGCCAAGGTACTAGATCCTACAATGAGCAGTTCTTC
>14|TRBV7-9|few|TRBD1|TRBJ1-5
CASSLQGGNQPQHF
TGTGCCAGCAGCTTACAGGGGGGAAATCAGCCCCAGCATTTT
>13|TRBV6-6|-|TRBD1|TRBJ1-1
CASRYRGNTEAFF
TGTGCCAGCAGATACAGGGGGAACACTGAAGCTTTCTTT
>13|TRBV19|-|-|TRBJ1-3
CASSPPGGNTIYF
TGTGCCAGTAGTCCCCCGGGAGGAAACACCATATATTTT
>17|TRBV11-3|-|TRBD2|TRBJ2-1
CASSFRAGGNSYNEQFF
TGTGCCAGCAGCTTTCGAGCGGGGGGAAACTCCTACAATGAGCAGTTCTTC